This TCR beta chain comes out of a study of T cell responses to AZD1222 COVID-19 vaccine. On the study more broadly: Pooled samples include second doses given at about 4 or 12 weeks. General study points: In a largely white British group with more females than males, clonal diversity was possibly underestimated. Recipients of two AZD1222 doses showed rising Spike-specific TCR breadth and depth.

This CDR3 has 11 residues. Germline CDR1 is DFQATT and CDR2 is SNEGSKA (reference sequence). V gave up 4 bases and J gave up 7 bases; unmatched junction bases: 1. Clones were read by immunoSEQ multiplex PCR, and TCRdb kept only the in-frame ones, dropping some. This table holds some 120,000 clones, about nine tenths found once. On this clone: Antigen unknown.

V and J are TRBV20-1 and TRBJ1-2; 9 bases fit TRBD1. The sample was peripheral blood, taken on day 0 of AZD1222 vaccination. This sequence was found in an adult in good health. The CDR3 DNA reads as TGCAGTGCTAACAGGGGGCTTGGCTACACCTTC. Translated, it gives CSANRGLGYTF.